This TCR beta chain was captured by sequencing in a study of blood T cell repertoires in COVID-19. Study summary: Nucleic acid was either cDNA or gDNA, and it came from T cells, B-cell-depleted T cells, or PBMCs.

As originally analysed: Quantification of nucleated cells was approximated via reference gene primer amplification. TCRdb keeps only in-frame clones here, not all; method: immunoSEQ multiplex PCR. The DNA was the basis for D and trimming; V, J and clone size are from that table. In the table there are approximately 66,000 clones, around nine tenths of which are singletons. V gave up 1 base and J gave up 0 bases; unmatched junction bases: 8. CDR1 SGHNT and CDR2 YYREEE come from the germline V gene (reference sequence). CDR3 length equals 19 residues. Sequenced: peripheral blood. The TCR was taken from a woman in her forties or fifties with active or convalescent COVID-19. The chain couples TRBV5-4 to TRBJ2-6; TRBD2 matches 9 bases. The CDR3 reads CASSLSTSGLSSGANVLTF. In DNA form, the CDR3 reads TGTGCCAGCAGCTTGTCGACTAGCGGCCTCAGCTCTGGGGCCAACGTCCTGACTTTC.